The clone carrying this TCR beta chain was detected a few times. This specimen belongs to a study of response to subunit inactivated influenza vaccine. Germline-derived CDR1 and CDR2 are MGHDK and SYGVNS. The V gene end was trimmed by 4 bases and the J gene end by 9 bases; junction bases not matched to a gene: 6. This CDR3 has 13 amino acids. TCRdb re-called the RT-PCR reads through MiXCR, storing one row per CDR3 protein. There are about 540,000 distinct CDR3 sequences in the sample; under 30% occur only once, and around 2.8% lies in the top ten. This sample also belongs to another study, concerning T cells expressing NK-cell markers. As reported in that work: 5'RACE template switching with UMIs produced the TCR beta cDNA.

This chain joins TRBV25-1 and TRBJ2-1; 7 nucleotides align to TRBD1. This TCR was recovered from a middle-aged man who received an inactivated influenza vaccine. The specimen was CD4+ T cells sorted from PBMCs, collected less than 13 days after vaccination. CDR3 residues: CASSATTGTEQFF. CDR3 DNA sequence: TGTGCCAGCAGTGCCACGACAGGGACTGAGCAGTTCTTC. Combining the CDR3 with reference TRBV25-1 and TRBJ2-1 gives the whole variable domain EADIYQTPRYLVIGTGKKITLECSQTMGHDKMYWYQQDPGMELHLIHYSYGVNSTEKGDLSSESTVSRIRTEHFPLTLESARPSHTSQYLCASSATTGTEQFFGPGTRLTVL.